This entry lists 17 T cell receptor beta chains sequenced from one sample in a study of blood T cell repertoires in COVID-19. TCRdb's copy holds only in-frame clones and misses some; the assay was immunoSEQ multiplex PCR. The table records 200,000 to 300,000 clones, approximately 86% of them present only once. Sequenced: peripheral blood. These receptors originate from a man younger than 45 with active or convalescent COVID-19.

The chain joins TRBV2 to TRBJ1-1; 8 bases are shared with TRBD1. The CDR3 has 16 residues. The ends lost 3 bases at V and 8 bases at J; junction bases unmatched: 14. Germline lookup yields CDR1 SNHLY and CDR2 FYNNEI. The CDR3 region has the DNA TGTGCCAGCAGTGATCCTGGACAGGGAAGGGGTACGGAAGCTTTCTTT. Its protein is CASSDPGQGRGTEAFF. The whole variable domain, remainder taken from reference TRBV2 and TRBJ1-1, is EPEVTQTPSHQVTQMGQEVILRCVPISNHLYFYWYRQILGQKVEFLVSFYNNEISEKSEIFDDQFSVERPDGSNFTLKIRSTKLEDSAMYFCASSDPGQGRGTEAFFGQGTRLTVV.

CDR3 residues: CASSDRAGTGDMNTEAFF. CDR3 DNA: TGTGCCAGCAGCGACAGGGCCGGGACAGGGGACATGAACACTGAAGCTTTCTTT. J is TRBJ1-1 and V is TRBV11-2, with TRBD1 identical over 10 bases. The trim removed 5 bases at V and 0 bases at J, leaving 12 bases unmatched. The CDR3 is 18 residues long. Germline CDR1 SGHAT, CDR2 FQNNGV. The full variable domain, in which reference TRBV11-2 and TRBJ1-1 provide the parts outside the CDR3, is EAGVAQSPRYKIIEKRQSVAFWCNPISGHATLYWYQQILGQGPKLLIQFQNNGVVDDSQLPKDRFSAERLKGVDSTLKIQPAKLEDSAVYLCASSDRAGTGDMNTEAFFGQGTRLTVV.

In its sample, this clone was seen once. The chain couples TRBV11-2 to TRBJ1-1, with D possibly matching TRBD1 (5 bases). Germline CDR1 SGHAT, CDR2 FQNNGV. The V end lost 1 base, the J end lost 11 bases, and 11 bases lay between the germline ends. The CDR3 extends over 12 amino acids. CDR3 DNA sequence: TGTGCCAGCAGCTTAGCGGGGGTGGTGGCTTTCTTT. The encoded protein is CASSLAGVVAFF.

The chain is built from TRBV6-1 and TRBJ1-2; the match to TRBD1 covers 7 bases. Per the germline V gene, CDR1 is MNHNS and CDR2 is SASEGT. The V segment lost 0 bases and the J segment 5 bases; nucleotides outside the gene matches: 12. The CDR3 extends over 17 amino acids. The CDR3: CASSEARGRGAIYGYTF. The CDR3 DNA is TGTGCCAGCAGTGAAGCTAGGGGCAGGGGGGCTATATATGGCTACACCTTC.

CDR3 residues: CASRRMAGPEEKLFF. CDR3 sequence (DNA): TGTGCCAGCAGACGGATGGCAGGGCCGGAAGAAAAACTGTTTTTT. The chain couples TRBV6-5 to TRBJ1-4; D may be TRBD1 (5 bases). This CDR3 has 15 amino acids. Trimming shortened V by 6 bases and J by 8 bases, and 19 bases separated the two germline ends. Germline values: CDR1 MNHEY, CDR2 SVGAGI.

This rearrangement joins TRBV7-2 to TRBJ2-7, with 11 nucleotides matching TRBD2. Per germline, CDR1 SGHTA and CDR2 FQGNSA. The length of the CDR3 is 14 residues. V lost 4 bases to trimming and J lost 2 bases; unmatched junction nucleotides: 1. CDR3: CASSYSGGAYEQYF. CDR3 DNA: TGTGCCAGCAGCTATAGCGGGGGGGCCTACGAGCAGTACTTC.

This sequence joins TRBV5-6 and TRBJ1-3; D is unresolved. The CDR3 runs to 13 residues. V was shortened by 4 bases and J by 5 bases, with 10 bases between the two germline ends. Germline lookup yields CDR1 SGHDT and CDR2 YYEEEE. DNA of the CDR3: TGTGCCAGCAGCGTGGACGGGAGAAACACCATATATTTT. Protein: CASSVDGRNTIYF.

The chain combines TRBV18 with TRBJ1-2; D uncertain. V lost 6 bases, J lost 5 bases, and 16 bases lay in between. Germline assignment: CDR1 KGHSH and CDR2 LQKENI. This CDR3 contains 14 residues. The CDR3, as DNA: TGTGCCAGCTCTAAAGCCGGGGAGGATTATGGCTACACCTTC. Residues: CASSKAGEDYGYTF.

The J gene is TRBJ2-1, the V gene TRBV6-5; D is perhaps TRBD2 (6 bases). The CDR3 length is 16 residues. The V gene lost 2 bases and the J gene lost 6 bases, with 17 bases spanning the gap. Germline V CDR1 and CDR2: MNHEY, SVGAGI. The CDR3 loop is CASSYGRTGASNEQFF. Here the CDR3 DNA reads TGTGCCAGCAGTTACGGGAGGACGGGAGCCTCCAATGAGCAGTTCTTC.

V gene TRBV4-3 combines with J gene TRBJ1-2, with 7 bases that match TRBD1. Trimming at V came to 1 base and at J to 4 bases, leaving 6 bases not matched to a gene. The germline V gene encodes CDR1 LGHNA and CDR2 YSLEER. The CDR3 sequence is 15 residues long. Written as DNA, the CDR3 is TGCGCCAGCAGCCAAGGTGTGGGACAGCCCTATGGCTACACCTTC. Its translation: CASSQGVGQPYGYTF.

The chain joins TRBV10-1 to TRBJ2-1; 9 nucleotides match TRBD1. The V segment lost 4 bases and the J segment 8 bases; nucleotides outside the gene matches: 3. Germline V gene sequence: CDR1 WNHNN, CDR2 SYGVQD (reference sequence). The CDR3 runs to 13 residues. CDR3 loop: CASSAGQGYEQFF. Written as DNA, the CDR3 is TGCGCCAGCAGTGCGGGACAGGGATATGAGCAGTTCTTC.

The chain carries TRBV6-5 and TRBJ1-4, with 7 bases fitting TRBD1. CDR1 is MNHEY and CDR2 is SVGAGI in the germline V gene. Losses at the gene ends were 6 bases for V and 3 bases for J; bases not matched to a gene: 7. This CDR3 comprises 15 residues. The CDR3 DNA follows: TGTGCCAGCAGGGGGGACAGCGGGCCTAATGAAAAACTGTTTTTT. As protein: CASRGDSGPNEKLFF.

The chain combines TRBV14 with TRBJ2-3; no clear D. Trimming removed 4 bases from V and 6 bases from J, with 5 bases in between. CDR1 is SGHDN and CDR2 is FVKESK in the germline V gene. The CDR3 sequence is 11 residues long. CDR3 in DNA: TGTGCCAGCAGCCGGCTCGATACGCAGTATTTT. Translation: CASSRLDTQYF.

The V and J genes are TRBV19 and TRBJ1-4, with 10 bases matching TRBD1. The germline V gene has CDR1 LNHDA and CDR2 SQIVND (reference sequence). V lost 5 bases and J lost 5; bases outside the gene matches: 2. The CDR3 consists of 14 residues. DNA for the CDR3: TGTGCCAGTAGTGGGACAGGGGTGAATGAAAAACTGTTTTTT. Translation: CASSGTGVNEKLFF.

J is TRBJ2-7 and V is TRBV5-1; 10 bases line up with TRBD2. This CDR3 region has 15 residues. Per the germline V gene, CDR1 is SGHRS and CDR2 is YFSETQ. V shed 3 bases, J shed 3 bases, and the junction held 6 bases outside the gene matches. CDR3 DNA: TGCGCCAGCAGCTCCCGGCCTAGCGGGGGCTACGAGCAGTACTTC. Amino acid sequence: CASSSRPSGGYEQYF.

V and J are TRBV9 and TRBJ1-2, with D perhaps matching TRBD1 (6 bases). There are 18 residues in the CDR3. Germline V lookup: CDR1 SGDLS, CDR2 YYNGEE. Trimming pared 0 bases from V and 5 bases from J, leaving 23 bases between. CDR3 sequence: CASSVDPGHTTGRYGYTF. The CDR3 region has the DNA TGTGCCAGCAGCGTAGACCCGGGACACACAACCGGACGATATGGCTACACCTTC.

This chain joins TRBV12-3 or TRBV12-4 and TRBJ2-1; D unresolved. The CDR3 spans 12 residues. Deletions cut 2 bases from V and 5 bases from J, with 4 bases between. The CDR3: CASSLTDNEQFF. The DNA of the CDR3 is TGTGCCAGCAGTTTAACAGACAATGAGCAGTTCTTC.